These 22 T cell receptor beta chains were sequenced from one sample in a study of T cells after yellow fever vaccination. TCRdb itself ran the 5' RACE reads through MiXCR, one entry per CDR3 protein. This sample has roughly 110,000 distinct CDR3 sequences; roughly 8.9% occur once, and the top ten carry roughly 27%. The sequencing here drew on CD8+ T cells sorted from PBMCs, taken 45 days after the yellow fever booster vaccination. Receptors were obtained from a young man who received the YFV17D yellow fever vaccine.

In this sample, this clonotype turned up a few times. The chain employs TRBV19 and TRBJ2-7; a weak D match, TRBD2 (6 bases). The ends were cut back, 10 bases at V and 3 bases at J, with 19 bases in the middle. Germline V gene data show CDR1 as LNHDA and CDR2 as SQIVND (reference sequence). The CDR3 totals 14 residues. CDR3 sequence reads: CATRPRDSLYEQYF. DNA for the CDR3: TGTGCCACCAGGCCCCGGGACTCCCTCTACGAGCAGTACTTC.

Many counts were recorded for this clonotype. An end of the junction does not agree with germline; a read error may underlie this. This sequence joins TRBV7-8 and TRBJ2-3, with 8 bases aligning to TRBD2. The length of the CDR3 is 12 residues. Per germline, CDR1 SGHVS and CDR2 FQNEAQ. CDR3 amino acids: CASSLAQGLVGF. CDR3 bases: TGTGCCAGCAGCTTAGCCCAGGGACTAGTCGGGTTT.

Many counts were recorded for this clonotype. The genes are TRBV2 and TRBJ1-1; D ambiguous. In germline, CDR1 is SNHLY, CDR2 FYNNEI. With 1 base removed from V and 10 bases from J, the gap between germline ends came to 7 bases. The CDR3 length is 11 residues. The CDR3 DNA is TGTGCCAGCAGTGAAGAGGGTGTAGCTTTCTTT. Its protein product is CASSEEGVAFF. The full variable domain, in which reference TRBV2 and TRBJ1-1 provide the parts outside the CDR3, is EPEVTQTPSHQVTQMGQEVILRCVPISNHLYFYWYRQILGQKVEFLVSFYNNEISEKSEIFDDQFSVERPDGSNFTLKIRSTKLEDSAMYFCASSEEGVAFFGQGTRLTVV.

This clonotype was detected a few times. V and J are TRBV6-2 or TRBV6-3 and TRBJ2-2; tentatively, D is TRBD1 or TRBD2 (5 bases each). CDR3 size: 20 residues. Germline CDR1 MNHEY, CDR2 SVGEGT. V lost 0 bases, J lost 4 bases, and 24 bases lay in between. The CDR3 sequence: CASSYSSGGRGPTVTGELFF. CDR3 in DNA: TGTGCCAGCAGTTACTCGAGTGGGGGTCGGGGACCAACGGTCACCGGGGAGCTGTTTTTT.

The V call is TRBV14, the J call TRBJ2-2, with D hard to call. Germline assignment: CDR1 SGHDN and CDR2 FVKESK. This CDR3 region has 15 residues. The V end lost 0 bases, the J end lost 4 bases, and 9 bases lay between the germline ends. DNA for the CDR3: TGTGCCAGCAGCCAAGAAATGGGGTTCACCGGGGAGCTGTTTTTT. It is translated as CASSQEMGFTGELFF.

V usage is TRBV14 and J usage is TRBJ2-5; a possible D gene is TRBD2 (6 bases). V was trimmed by 3 bases and J by 4 bases, leaving 15 bases between them. Germline CDR1 and CDR2: SGHDN and FVKESK. The CDR3 consists of 15 residues. CDR3 in DNA: TGTGCCAGCAGCCACGGGACGGCGGGACGAGAGACCCAGTACTTC. Protein: CASSHGTAGRETQYF.

This clonotype was picked up many times. The chain carries TRBV7-6 and TRBJ2-7; the D gene is possibly TRBD2 (6 bases). The CDR3 totals 14 residues. Germline assignment: CDR1 SGHVS and CDR2 FNYEAQ. Trimming took off 1 base at V and 5 bases at J, with 12 bases between the two ends. The CDR3 protein is CASSLGLATHEQYF. As DNA, the CDR3 is TGTGCCAGCAGCTTAGGGCTAGCGACCCACGAGCAGTACTTC.

The CDR3 reads CSARTAGDSSYEQYF. The CDR3, as DNA: TGCAGTGCTAGAACCGCGGGGGATAGCTCCTACGAGCAGTACTTC. This chain connects TRBV20-1 to TRBJ2-7, with 7 bases fitting TRBD2. The germline CDR1 and CDR2 sequences are DFQATT and SNEGSKA (reference sequence). The CDR3 is made up of 15 amino acids. The junction had 7 bases not matched to a gene; V was cut back by 2 bases and J by 0 bases.

This clonotype has ten or more counts. The gene calls are TRBV15 and TRBJ2-3; unclear D gene. The V and J ends lost 3 bases and 2 bases respectively, with 9 bases between them. The CDR3 is 14 amino acids. CDR1 and CDR2 from the germline V gene are LNHNV and YYDKDF (reference sequence). In DNA, the CDR3 is TGTGCCACCAGCAGGAACAGTAACACAGATACGCAGTATTTT. Residues: CATSRNSNTDTQYF.

This clonotype has ten or more counts. V gene TRBV7-4 combines with J gene TRBJ2-2; 11 positions match TRBD2. Trimming removed 5 bases from V and 1 base from J; junction bases left unmatched: 12. This CDR3 spans 19 amino acids. Per germline, CDR1 SGHVT and CDR2 SQSDAQ. Here the CDR3 reads CASSLLLPGTSGNTGELFF. The CDR3 DNA reads as TGTGCCAGCAGCCTATTACTTCCCGGGACTAGCGGGAACACCGGGGAGCTGTTTTTT.

This clonotype was seen ten or more times. The chain links TRBV28 to TRBJ2-7, with D possibly called TRBD1 or TRBD2 (6 bases each). The germline gives CDR1 MDHEN, CDR2 SYDVKM. CDR3 size: 14 residues. Trimming removed 7 bases at V and 2 bases at J, with 15 bases between. CDR3 residues: CASNGGGEAYEQYF. CDR3 DNA: TGTGCCAGCAATGGGGGCGGGGAGGCCTACGAGCAGTACTTC.

This clonotype was observed at least ten times. This chain joins TRBV27 and TRBJ1-4; D remains unclear. The germline gives CDR1 MNHEY, CDR2 SMNVEV (reference sequence). Between the trimmed V and J ends, which lost 2 bases and 6 bases, there was a span of 7 bases. CDR3 length equals 13 residues. CDR3 in DNA: TGTGCCAGCAGTTTAGTTGCAGATGAAAAACTGTTTTTT. This gives the protein CASSLVADEKLFF.

There are many counts of this clonotype. The chain links TRBV15 to TRBJ2-7, with TRBD1 matching 7 bases. The germline V gene has CDR1 LNHNV and CDR2 YYDKDF (reference sequence). V lost 5 bases to trimming and J lost 3 bases; unmatched junction nucleotides: 10. The CDR3 extends over 15 amino acids. The CDR3 DNA is TGTGCCACCAGCCTAAGCGGACAGGAGATCTACGAGCAGTACTTC. Translated: CATSLSGQEIYEQYF. Full variable domain (rest looked up from reference TRBV15 and TRBJ2-7): DAMVIQNPRYQVTQFGKPVTLSCSQTLNHNVMYWYQQKSSQAPKLLFHYYDKDFNNEADTPDNFQSRRPNTSFCFLDIRSPGLGDTAMYLCATSLSGQEIYEQYFGPGTRLTVT.

The V call is TRBV19, the J call TRBJ1-1; D call uncertain. Trimming shortened V by 7 bases and J by 2 bases, and 5 bases separated the two germline ends. The CDR3 covers 11 residues. Germline CDR1 and CDR2: LNHDA and SQIVND (reference sequence). This chain's CDR3 is CASIANTEAFF. CDR3 in DNA: TGTGCCAGTATAGCAAACACTGAAGCTTTCTTT. The full variable domain, its missing parts supplied by reference TRBV19 and TRBJ1-1, is DGGITQSPKYLFRKEGQNVTLSCEQNLNHDAMYWYRQDPGQGLRLIYYSQIVNDFQKGDIAEGYSVSREKKESFPLTVTSAQKNPTAFYLCASIANTEAFFGQGTRLTVV.

This clonotype occurred many times. V and J are TRBV7-9 and TRBJ1-2, with 10 bases fitting TRBD1. Germline trimming cut 5 bases from V and 6 bases from J; bases unmatched to any gene: 12. This CDR3 contains 16 residues. Germline CDR1 is SEHNR and CDR2 is FQNEAQ (reference sequence). CDR3 DNA: TGTGCCAGCAGCCCGACAGGGGGCGATGGGCGGCATGGCTACACCTTC. This translates into CASSPTGGDGRHGYTF.

With respect to this clonotype: A read error may explain this, as a much larger clone is one base away. The genes are TRBV13 and TRBJ2-1, with TRBD2 as a possible D gene (7 bases). The V end lost 5 bases, the J end lost 6 bases, and 20 bases lay between the germline ends. This CDR3 is built from 16 residues. The germline V gene has CDR1 PRHDT and CDR2 FYEKMQ (reference sequence). CDR3 nucleotides: TGTGCCAGCAGCCCCTTCGGGGGGCCCCCATCCAATGAGCAGTTCTTC. It codes for CASSPFGGPPSNEQFF.

This clonotype came up many times. The chain recombines TRBV5-6 with TRBJ2-7; TRBD2 aligns across 7 bases. This CDR3 spans 14 amino acids. Trimming at V came to 3 bases and at J to 5 bases, leaving 8 bases not matched to a gene. CDR1 is SGHDT, CDR2 YYEEEE, per germline. The CDR3 sequence: CASSYAGVLNEQYF. CDR3 coding DNA: TGTGCCAGCAGCTACGCGGGAGTACTCAACGAGCAGTACTTC.

This clonotype was picked up many times. The rearrangement joins TRBV6-2 or TRBV6-3 to TRBJ2-7, with TRBD2 identical over 7 bases. The CDR3 spans 15 residues. V shed 2 bases, J shed 5 bases, and the junction held 9 bases outside the gene matches. The germline gives CDR1 MNHEY, CDR2 SVGEGT. CDR3 sequence reads: CASSYAAGVWDEQYF. The CDR3, as DNA: TGTGCCAGCAGTTACGCGGCGGGAGTATGGGACGAGCAGTACTTC.

This chain connects TRBV29-1 to TRBJ2-7; TRBD2 is a possible D gene (5 bases). The CDR3 has 12 residues. Germline CDR1 SQVTM, CDR2 ANQGSEA. The ends were cut back, 1 base at V and 4 bases at J, with 8 bases in the middle. CDR3 residues: CSVEVRGYEQYF. CDR3 coding DNA: TGCAGCGTTGAAGTTAGAGGGTACGAGCAGTACTTC.

This chain's CDR3 is CASSLVGTTAGELFF. In DNA form, the CDR3 reads TGCGCCAGCAGCTTGGTTGGGACTACGGCCGGGGAGCTGTTTTTT. The chain has TRBV5-1 and TRBJ2-2; the match to TRBD2 covers 7 bases. Trimming cost V 0 bases and J 6 bases; bases outside gene matches: 5. The germline V gene encodes CDR1 SGHRS and CDR2 YFSETQ. This CDR3 is built from 15 residues.

This clonotype was observed at least ten times. The chain couples TRBV5-1 to TRBJ2-1, with D maybe TRBD2 (6 bases). This CDR3 contains 17 residues. Germline lookup yields CDR1 SGHRS and CDR2 YFSETQ. V was cut by 3 bases and J by 4 bases, with 20 bases left in between. CDR3 in amino acids: CASSSLDGGDSYNEQFF. CDR3 sequence (DNA): TGCGCCAGCAGCTCCCTTGATGGAGGGGACTCTTACAATGAGCAGTTCTTC.

On this clonotype: Since a much larger clone is just one base distant, this may be a read error. The chain couples TRBV7-6 to TRBJ1-5; TRBD1 matches 7 bases. V dropped 5 bases and J dropped 4; count of bases not matched to a gene: 5. This CDR3 is built from 14 residues. CDR1 SGHVS and CDR2 FNYEAQ come from the germline V gene. In DNA form, the CDR3 reads TGTGCCAGCAGCCATCAGGGGGGAAATCAGCCCCAGCATTTT. Amino acid sequence: CASSHQGGNQPQHF.